This is a list of T cell receptor beta chains from one sample in a study of early T cells in non-severe SARS-CoV-2 infection. One entry per CDR3 protein results from TCRdb running MiXCR on the 5' RACE reads. The profile shows fewer than 25,000 distinct CDR3 sequences, over 4% of them singletons. Material for sequencing was whole blood. All receptors come from an adult who was a healthcare worker with PCR-confirmed SARS-CoV-2 infection or an uninfected control (not recorded which). The CDR3 runs from the conserved cysteine through the conserved F or W. The order of the fields is V gene, D gene, CDR3 protein. The D gene is left open where the match is weak.

TRBV6-4 | TRBD2 | CASSTTSGSADTQYF
TRBV5-1 | NA | CASSLSGFTDTQYF
TRBV7-9 | NA | CASSHPPILTTSQETQYF
TRBV19 | NA | CASSIGGSGYNEQFF
TRBV7-7 | NA | CASSLALSSYGETQYF
TRBV5-1 | NA | CASSLRRGGEQYF
TRBV5-1 | NA | CASSRRQRSAAGELFF
TRBV5-1 | NA | CASSYQEEANEKLFF
TRBV5-1 | NA | CASSLEGLEYNEQFF
TRBV6-2/TRBV6-3 | NA | CASRYSGPQRETQYF
TRBV20-1 | TRBD2 | CSARVAGKETQYF
TRBV5-1 | TRBD1 | CASSLGQGAEKLFF
TRBV30 | NA | CAWNYQGHGEAFF
TRBV3-1 | NA | CASSQGSTYNEQFF